This T cell receptor beta chain was retrieved from a study of response to subunit inactivated influenza vaccine. This clonotype was seen a few times. Via MiXCR, TCRdb re-called the RT-PCR reads, giving one row per CDR3 protein. The sample lists approximately 300,000 distinct CDR3 sequences, approximately 23% occurring once. The source material was PBMCs from blood, sampled less than 22 months after vaccination. The TCR was taken from a man between 50 and 69 years old who received an inactivated influenza vaccine.

CDR3: CSAPGAGGRSYNSPLHF. In nucleotides, the CDR3 is TGCAGTGCCCCCGGGGCAGGGGGTCGCTCCTATAATTCACCCCTCCACTTT. The chain couples TRBV20-1 to TRBJ1-6; TRBD1 agrees at 7 bases. Per the germline V gene, CDR1 is DFQATT and CDR2 is SNEGSKA (reference sequence). This CDR3 is 17 amino acids long. V gave up 6 bases and J gave up 0 bases; unmatched junction bases: 11.